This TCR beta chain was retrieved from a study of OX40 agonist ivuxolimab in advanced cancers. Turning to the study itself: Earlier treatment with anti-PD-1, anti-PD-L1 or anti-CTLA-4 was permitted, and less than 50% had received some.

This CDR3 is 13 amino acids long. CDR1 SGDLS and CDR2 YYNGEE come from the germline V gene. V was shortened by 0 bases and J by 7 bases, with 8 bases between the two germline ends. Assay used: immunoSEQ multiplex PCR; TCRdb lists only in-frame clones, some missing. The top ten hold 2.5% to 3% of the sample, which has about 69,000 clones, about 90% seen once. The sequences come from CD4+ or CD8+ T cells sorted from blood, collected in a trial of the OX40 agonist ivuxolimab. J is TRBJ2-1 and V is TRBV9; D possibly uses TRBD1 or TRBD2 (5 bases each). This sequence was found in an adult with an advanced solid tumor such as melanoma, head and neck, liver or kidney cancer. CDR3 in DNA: TGTGCCAGCAGCGTAGTGGGACCGAATGAGCAGTTCTTC. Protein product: CASSVVGPNEQFF. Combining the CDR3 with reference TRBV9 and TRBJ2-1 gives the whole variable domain DSGVTQTPKHLITATGQRVTLRCSPRSGDLSVYWYQQSLDQGLQFLIQYYNGEERAKGNILERFSAQQFPDLHSELNLSSLELGDSALYFCASSVVGPNEQFFGPGTRLTVL.